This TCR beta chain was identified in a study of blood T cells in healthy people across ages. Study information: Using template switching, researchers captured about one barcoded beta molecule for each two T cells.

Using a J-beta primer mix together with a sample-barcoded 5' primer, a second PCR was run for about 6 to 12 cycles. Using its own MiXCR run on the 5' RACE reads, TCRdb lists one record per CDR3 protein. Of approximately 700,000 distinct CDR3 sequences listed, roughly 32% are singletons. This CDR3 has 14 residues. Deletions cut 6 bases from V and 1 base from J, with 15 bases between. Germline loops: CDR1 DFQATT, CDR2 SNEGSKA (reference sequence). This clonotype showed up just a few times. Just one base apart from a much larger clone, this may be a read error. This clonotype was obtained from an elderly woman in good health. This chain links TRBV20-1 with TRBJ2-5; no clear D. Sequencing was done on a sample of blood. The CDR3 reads CSASRVEAQETQYF. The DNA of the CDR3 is TGCAGTGCCTCCCGGGTGGAAGCCCAAGAGACCCAGTACTTC.